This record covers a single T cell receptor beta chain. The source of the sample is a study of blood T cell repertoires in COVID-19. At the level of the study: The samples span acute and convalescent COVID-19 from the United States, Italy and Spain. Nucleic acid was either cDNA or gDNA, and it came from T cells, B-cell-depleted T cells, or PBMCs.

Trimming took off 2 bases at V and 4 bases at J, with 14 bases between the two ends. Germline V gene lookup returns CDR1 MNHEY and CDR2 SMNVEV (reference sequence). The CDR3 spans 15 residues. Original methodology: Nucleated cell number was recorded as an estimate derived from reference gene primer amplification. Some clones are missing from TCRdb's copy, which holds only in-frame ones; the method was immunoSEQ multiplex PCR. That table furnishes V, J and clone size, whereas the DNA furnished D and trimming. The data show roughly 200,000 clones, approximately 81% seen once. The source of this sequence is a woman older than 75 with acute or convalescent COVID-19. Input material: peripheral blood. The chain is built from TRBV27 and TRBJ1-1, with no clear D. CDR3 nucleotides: TGTGCCAGCAGTTTAAGTCTGGGCGGGAGCACTGAAGCTTTCTTT. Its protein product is CASSLSLGGSTEAFF.